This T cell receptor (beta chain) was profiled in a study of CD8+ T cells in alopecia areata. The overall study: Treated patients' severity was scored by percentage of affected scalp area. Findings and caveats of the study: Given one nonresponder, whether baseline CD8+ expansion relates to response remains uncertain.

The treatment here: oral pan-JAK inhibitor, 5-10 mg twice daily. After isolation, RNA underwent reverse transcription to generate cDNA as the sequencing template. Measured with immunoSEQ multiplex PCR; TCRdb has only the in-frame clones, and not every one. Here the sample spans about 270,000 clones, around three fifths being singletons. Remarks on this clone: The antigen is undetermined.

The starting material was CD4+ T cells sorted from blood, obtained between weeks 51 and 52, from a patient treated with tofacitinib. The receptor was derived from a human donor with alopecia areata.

This CDR3 is CASSPGQGASEQYF. The CDR3 DNA is TGTGCCAGCAGCCCCGGACAGGGGGCGAGTGAGCAGTACTTC. The gene calls are TRBV7-3 and TRBJ2-7; 11 positions agree with TRBD1. V was pared by 5 bases and J by 7 bases, with 7 bases of the junction left unmatched. CDR1 and CDR2 from the germline V gene are SGHTA and FQGTGA. The CDR3 has 14 residues.